Listed below are T cell receptor beta chains from one sample, sequenced in a study of cytomegalovirus exposure and HLA in healthy donors. Sequenced by immunoSEQ multiplex PCR; TCRdb stores in-frame clones only, minus some. The sample comprises around 110,000 clones, around 80% of which are singletons, and around 4.5% rests with the top ten. Sequencing input: PBMCs. These receptors were obtained from a man aged 30 to 39 in good health and CMV-seropositive. Both conserved end residues are part of each CDR3. A D gene is named only where the DNA matches it firmly.

>TRBV28|TRBJ2-7|NA|12
CASDEGSYEQYF
TGTGCCAGCGACGAGGGCTCCTACGAGCAGTACTTC
>TRBV25-1|TRBJ1-1|NA|15
CASSGSEADDTEAFF
TGTGCCAGCAGTGGCTCCGAGGCCGACGACACTGAAGCTTTCTTT
>TRBV5-1|TRBJ2-1|TRBD1|15
CASSLGQGLYNEQFF
TGCGCCAGCAGCTTGGGACAGGGCCTCTACAATGAGCAGTTCTTC
>TRBV7-2|TRBJ2-7|TRBD2|16
CASSRTSGGVYYEQYF
TGTGCCAGCAGCCGAACTAGCGGGGGGGTATACTACGAGCAGTACTTC
>TRBV9|TRBJ2-2|TRBD1|19
CASSVAPPGQGAYTGELFF
TGTGCCAGCAGCGTAGCCCCGCCGGGACAGGGGGCTTACACCGGGGAGCTGTTTTTT
>TRBV5-6|TRBJ1-1|TRBD1|16
CASGEGAPTVAAEAFF
TGTGCCAGCGGAGAGGGGGCGCCTACCGTTGCCGCTGAAGCTTTCTTT
>TRBV19|TRBJ2-1|NA|14
CASSIDKYSGRRLF
TGTGCCAGTAGTATAGATAAATATTCAGGGAGGCGGCTCTTC
>TRBV5-1|TRBJ1-1|NA|16
CASSFTTTALNTEAFF
TGCGCCAGCAGCTTTACTACGACAGCCTTAAACACTGAAGCTTTCTTT
>TRBV11-3|TRBJ1-1|NA|14
CASSLDGRDTEAFF
TGTGCCAGCAGCTTAGATGGGCGCGACACTGAAGCTTTCTTT
>TRBV6-5|TRBJ1-1|TRBD1|15
CASSYSILRGPLAFF
TGTGCCAGCAGTTACTCGATCCTGAGGGGGCCGTTGGCTTTCTTT
>TRBV5-1|TRBJ2-7|TRBD1|16
CASSLDTGTASYEQYF
TGCGCCAGCAGCTTGGACACCGGGACAGCCTCCTACGAGCAGTACTTC